This T cell receptor beta chain was observed in a study of early T cells in non-severe SARS-CoV-2 infection. TCRdb analysed the 5' RACE reads with MiXCR anew, one entry per CDR3 protein. The data show about 44,000 distinct CDR3 sequences, about 6.5% seen once. This clonotype was seen many times. The CDR3 spans 19 residues. CDR1 and CDR2 (germline): LGHDT, YNNKEL (reference sequence). Trimming removed 0 bases at V and 0 bases at J, with 15 bases between. The rearrangement joins TRBV3-1 to TRBJ2-6; D not resolved. This material consisted of whole blood, taken at baseline. This TCR derives from an adult who was a healthcare worker with PCR-confirmed SARS-CoV-2 infection or an uninfected control (not recorded which). CDR3 bases: TGTGCCAGCAGCCAAGAAAGTCCCTGGGATTCCTCTGGGGCCAACGTCCTGACTTTC. It yields the protein CASSQESPWDSSGANVLTF.